These T cell receptor beta chains were read from a single sample in a study of early stage breast cancer tumors. Data came from immunoSEQ multiplex PCR; TCRdb stores just in-frame clones and leaves some out. The repertoire holds 50,000 to 75,000 clones, with roughly 80% as singletons. Material for sequencing was blood. The receptors derive from a person aged 25 to 39 with breast cancer. The CDR3 runs from the conserved cysteine through the conserved F or W. The D gene is left open where the match is weak. Not every row has a clone size; where given, it reads once, few, many or a size class.

clone size,V gene,J gene,D gene,CDR3 DNA,CDR3 protein
once,TRBV19,TRBJ2-1,TRBD2,TGTGCCAGTAACCAGGGACTAGCGGGAGGGATGCAGTACAATGAGCAGTTCTTC,CASNQGLAGGMQYNEQFF
NA,TRBV18,TRBJ2-3,NA,TGTGCCAGCTCAGGGCCCGAAAGGGATACGCAGTATTTT,CASSGPERDTQYF
NA,TRBV10-3,TRBJ1-1,TRBD1,TGTGCCATCAGTGAGGACAGGGGGAACACTGAAGCTTTCTTT,CAISEDRGNTEAFF
NA,TRBV2,TRBJ1-5,NA,TGTGCCAGCAGTCAGAGGGGGATTCAGCCCCAGCATTTT,CASSQRGIQPQHF
NA,TRBV11-2,TRBJ2-7,NA,TGTGCCAGCAGCTTAGCGGCCACCTTGCGCTACGAGCAGTACTTC,CASSLAATLRYEQYF
NA,TRBV19,TRBJ2-5,NA,TGTGCCAGTAGTACTACAGGGCGCGGGTACCAAGAGACCCAGTACTTC,CASSTTGRGYQETQYF
NA,TRBV27,TRBJ1-2,NA,TGTGCCAGCAGTTTATCACACGGGGCAGGGGCTACTTATGGCTACACCTTC,CASSLSHGAGATYGYTF
few,TRBV7-2,TRBJ1-1,TRBD1,TGTGCCAGCAGCTTAGCGAACAGGGGGGATGAAGCTTTCTTT,CASSLANRGDEAFF
NA,TRBV2,TRBJ2-7,TRBD2,TGTGCCAGCAGTTCTTTTAGCGGGTCCGGGGACGAGCAGTACTTC,CASSSFSGSGDEQYF
NA,TRBV2,TRBJ1-1,NA,TGTGCCAGCAGTGACCCACTTCGTGCTTTCTTT,CASSDPLRAFF
NA,TRBV10-2,TRBJ1-5,TRBD1,TGCGCCAGCAGTGAGAGGGGGCCGTCTCAGCCCCAGCATTTT,CASSERGPSQPQHF
NA,TRBV7-9,TRBJ1-4,TRBD1,TGTGCCAGCAGCTGCTTTACAGGGGGAAGATCTAATGAAAAACTGTTTTTT,CASSCFTGGRSNEKLFF
NA,TRBV30,TRBJ1-5,NA,TGTGCCTTAAGAGGACCCGGAAGAAATCAGCCCCAGCATTTT,CALRGPGRNQPQHF
NA,TRBV5-1,TRBJ1-4,NA,TGCGCCAGCAGCTTGTTCCCTCTAATTACCAGGGAGTCAACTAATGAAAAACTGTTTTTT,CASSLFPLITRESTNEKLFF
few,TRBV4-2,TRBJ1-5,NA,TGTGCCAGCAGTCAGGAGGGGTCAGGGAGACAGCCCCAGCATTTT,CASSQEGSGRQPQHF
NA,TRBV7-2,TRBJ2-2,NA,TGTGCCAGCAGCTACCAGCCGGTCAGAGGGGAGCTGTTTTTT,CASSYQPVRGELFF
NA,TRBV4-2,TRBJ2-7,NA,TGTGCCAGCAGCCCCGGCGAAGGACCGTACGAGCAGTACTTC,CASSPGEGPYEQYF
NA,TRBV5-1,TRBJ2-7,NA,TGCGCCAGCAGCCTGGTGGGGGGTTACGAGCAGTACTTC,CASSLVGGYEQYF
NA,TRBV9,TRBJ2-4,NA,TGTGCCAGCAGCGTAGGGGTTAGCGGAGCCAAAAACATTCAGTACTTC,CASSVGVSGAKNIQYF
NA,TRBV10-2,TRBJ2-7,TRBD2,TGCGCCAGCAGGCTAGCGGGAGCAGGGTACGAGCAGTACTTC,CASRLAGAGYEQYF
NA,TRBV18,TRBJ1-1,NA,TGTGCCAGCTCACCCCTTCCGGGCCATTCGGGCACTGAAGCTTTCTTT,CASSPLPGHSGTEAFF
NA,TRBV7-9,TRBJ1-5,TRBD1,TGTGCCAGCAGCCCGGGGACAGCCAATCAGCCCCAGCATTTT,CASSPGTANQPQHF
NA,TRBV18,TRBJ2-7,NA,TGTGCCAGCCAAACGAACCAAGATGGGGCCGTGGAGCAGTACTTC,CASQTNQDGAVEQYF
NA,TRBV10-3,TRBJ1-6,NA,TGTGCCTCCCGGGAGGGACTCCTTAATTCACCCCTCCACTTT,CASREGLLNSPLHF
NA,TRBV18,TRBJ2-7,NA,TGTGCCAGCTCACCACCGAGTAGGAGCCCCTACGAGCAGTACTTC,CASSPPSRSPYEQYF
NA,TRBV30,TRBJ1-3,NA,TGTGCCTGGAGTGCCCCGACTGGGGCTGGAAACACCATATATTTT,CAWSAPTGAGNTIYF
medium-sized,TRBV7-8,TRBJ2-3,NA,TGTGCCTTATCCGGTCGGGACAACACAGATACGCAGTATTTT,CALSGRDNTDTQYF
NA,TRBV10-2,TRBJ1-1,TRBD1,TGCGCCACGACAGGGGGGGTGAACACTGAAGCTTTCTTT,CATTGGVNTEAFF
NA,TRBV19,TRBJ1-3,NA,TGTGCCAGCGAAGACAGTGGAATAAAGGTGGACTCTGGAAACACCATATATTTT,CASEDSGIKVDSGNTIYF
NA,TRBV2,TRBJ1-1,NA,TGTGCCAGCAGTGCGAGGAGGGACACTGAAGCTTTCTTT,CASSARRDTEAFF
NA,TRBV19,TRBJ2-3,NA,TGTGCCAGTAGTACCACCCAACGGGCAGATACGCAGTATTTT,CASSTTQRADTQYF
once,TRBV5-1,TRBJ1-1,NA,TGCGCCAGCAGCTTACCAGGTCGGACGAACACTGAAGCTTTCTTT,CASSLPGRTNTEAFF
NA,TRBV19,TRBJ1-1,TRBD1,TGTGCCACGAATGACAGGGGGATGTACACTGAAGCTTTCTTT,CATNDRGMYTEAFF
NA,TRBV7-2,TRBJ2-7,TRBD2,TGTGCCAGCAGCTTAGGCGGGAGGTTAGGCTACGAGCAGTACTTC,CASSLGGRLGYEQYF
NA,TRBV7-9,TRBJ2-7,TRBD1,TGTGCCAGCAACCCGACAGGGCCCTCTTACGAGCAGTACTTC,CASNPTGPSYEQYF
NA,TRBV6-5,TRBJ2-7,NA,TGTGCCAGCAGTTACGCAGGGTACGAGCAGTACTTC,CASSYAGYEQYF
NA,TRBV6-5,TRBJ2-7,TRBD2,TGTGCCAGCAGTTTCCGACTAGCGGCAAGCTCCTACGAGCAGTACTTC,CASSFRLAASSYEQYF
NA,TRBV5-4,TRBJ1-3,NA,TGTGCCAGCAGCTTGGCGTACCAGGAATCTGGAAACACCATATATTTT,CASSLAYQESGNTIYF
NA,TRBV7-2,TRBJ1-2,TRBD1,TGTGCCAGCAGCTCGGGGGGACAGGGGCGCTTGAGCGGCTACACCTTC,CASSSGGQGRLSGYTF
NA,TRBV7-7,TRBJ2-2,NA,TGTGCTAGCAGCTTAGACAGCACCGGGGAGCTGTTTTTT,CASSLDSTGELFF
NA,TRBV13,TRBJ2-3,TRBD2,TGTGCCAGCAGCCAGGGACTAGTTCGGGGCACAGATACGCAGTATTTT,CASSQGLVRGTDTQYF
NA,TRBV5-1,TRBJ2-5,TRBD2,TGCGCCAGCAGGACTAGCGGTATAGAGACCCAGTACTTC,CASRTSGIETQYF
once,TRBV5-1,TRBJ2-3,TRBD2,TGCGCCAGCAGCTCTAGCGGGACCGAGGGAGATACGCAGTATTTT,CASSSSGTEGDTQYF
once,TRBV27,TRBJ2-5,NA,TGTGCCAGCAGTGACCTCAGACTTAGGGAGGAGACCCAGTACTTC,CASSDLRLREETQYF
few,TRBV30,TRBJ1-2,TRBD1,TGTGCCTGGAGTGTTGGGACAGGGACACATGGCTACACCTTC,CAWSVGTGTHGYTF
once,TRBV13,TRBJ1-3,TRBD1,TGTGCCAGCAGCTTAGACAGGGGGCTCTCTACCCCTGGAAACACCATATATTTT,CASSLDRGLSTPGNTIYF
NA,TRBV6-4,TRBJ2-3,TRBD2,TGTGCCAGCAGTGAGCAGCGGGAGGGAGGGACAGATACGCAGTATTTT,CASSEQREGGTDTQYF
NA,TRBV7-2,TRBJ2-5,TRBD2,TGTGCCAGCAGCCCCACTAGCGGGAGTTCGGGAGAGACCCAGTACTTC,CASSPTSGSSGETQYF
NA,TRBV29-1,TRBJ1-1,NA,TGCAGCGTTGAAACAGGAGATTGGAACACTGAAGCTTTCTTT,CSVETGDWNTEAFF
NA,TRBV27,TRBJ2-7,TRBD2,TGTGCCAGCAGTTTAATCGGGAGGGGACAAACCTACGAGCAGTACTTC,CASSLIGRGQTYEQYF
once,TRBV5-6,TRBJ2-5,NA,TGTGCCAGCAGCTTGTTTGAGCGTACGCAAGAGACCCAGTACTTC,CASSLFERTQETQYF
NA,TRBV30,TRBJ1-5,NA,TGTGCCTGGAGTGTTGGGTCAGGTCACAATCAGCCCCAGCATTTT,CAWSVGSGHNQPQHF
NA,TRBV19,TRBJ2-7,TRBD1,TGTGCCAGTAGTATCGGAAGAGGGACAGGGCGGTCCTACGAGCAGTACTTC,CASSIGRGTGRSYEQYF
few,TRBV5-1,TRBJ2-7,TRBD1,TGCGCCAGCGCGAGAGCAGGGGGCGGGTGGCTCTCCTACGAGCAGTACTTC,CASARAGGGWLSYEQYF
NA,TRBV11-2,TRBJ2-7,TRBD2,TGTGCCAGCAGCCCACCGGGGTTAGCGGGAGGCCACGAGCAGTACTTC,CASSPPGLAGGHEQYF
NA,TRBV12-5,TRBJ2-2,TRBD2,TGTGCTAGTGGGTCTAGACCGGGACTAGCGGGATCGTATACCGGGGAGCTGTTTTTT,CASGSRPGLAGSYTGELFF
NA,TRBV2,TRBJ1-2,TRBD1,TGTGCCAGCAGTGATGGTCGGGACAGGAACTATGGCTACACCTTC,CASSDGRDRNYGYTF